This TCR beta chain was obtained from a study of T cells in Graves' hyperthyroidism and ophthalmopathy. General study results and limits: Most expanded thyroid clonotypes above 0.001 also appeared in blood.

Remarks on this clonotype: As yet, its antigen is unknown.

Amplification yielded TCR beta CDR3 regions, with RNA transcripts as the source. An initial round of RT-PCR targeting the TCR CDR3 relied on the HTBI primer set. TCRdb reprocessed the multiplex PCR reads with MiXCR, giving one entry per CDR3 protein. The sample includes approximately 400,000 distinct CDR3 sequences, approximately 15% seen only once; the top ten take 11%. Stability of Graves' hyperthyroidism was defined as absent ophthalmopathy progression within 18 months. The sequence was obtained from a woman aged 55-70 years with Graves' hyperthyroidism. Input material: blood.

CDR3 in DNA: TGTGCCAGCAGCCAAGACCCCTCCAGGCACTATGGCTACACCTTC. Protein sequence: CASSQDPSRHYGYTF. The J gene is TRBJ1-2, the V gene TRBV3-1; no clear D. The CDR3 has 15 residues. Looked up from germline, CDR1 is LGHDT and CDR2 is YNNKEL (reference sequence). Trimming left V 0 bases short and J 3 bases short, with 11 bases between.